These T cell receptor beta chains were read from a single sample in a study of spatial heterogeneity in lung cancer. A single record per CDR3 protein comes from TCRdb applying MiXCR to the 5' RACE reads. The data contain more than 30,000 distinct CDR3 sequences, less than 5.5% of them singletons. This material consisted of PBMCs, taken at surgery. These receptors originate from a female donor with early-stage non-small cell lung cancer. CDR3s include the opening cysteine and the closing phenylalanine or tryptophan. D genes are given only for firm matches. Clone size is given for some rows only: seen once, a few or many times, or a class if the clone is expanded.

clone size	D gene	V gene	J gene	CDR3 protein	CDR3 DNA
many	TRBD1	TRBV10-3	TRBJ2-7	CAIGPDPTGLAYEQYF	TGTGCCATCGGCCCCGATCCGACAGGGTTGGCCTACGAGCAGTACTTC
many	-	TRBV28	TRBJ2-3	CASSTAQLEDTQYF	TGTGCCAGCAGCACAGCCCAACTAGAAGATACGCAGTATTTT
few	-	TRBV28	TRBJ2-5	CASSGVGEGHPLGTQYF	TGTGCCAGCAGTGGGGTTGGCGAGGGGCACCCCTTGGGGACCCAGTACTTC
few	-	TRBV7-2	TRBJ2-7	CASSAQSEQYF	TGTGCCAGCAGCGCCCAATCCGAGCAGTACTTC
many	TRBD1	TRBV30	TRBJ1-2	CAWSVRALQGTYGYTF	TGTGCCTGGAGTGTAAGGGCCCTACAGGGGACCTATGGCTACACCTTC
many	-	TRBV5-4	TRBJ1-1	CASSFPGLGNTEAFF	TGTGCCAGCAGCTTTCCGGGACTGGGGAACACTGAAGCTTTCTTT
-	TRBD1	TRBV3-1	TRBJ1-1	CASSRTGSGTEAFF	TGTGCCAGCAGTCGGACAGGGTCCGGGACTGAAGCTTTCTTT
few	TRBD1	TRBV30	TRBJ1-2	CAWSEITGGVLGYTF	TGTGCCTGGAGCGAAATTACAGGGGGTGTCCTTGGCTACACCTTC
many	-	TRBV19	TRBJ2-2	CASSIVGGLTGELFF	TGTGCCAGTAGTATAGTAGGGGGACTCACCGGGGAGCTGTTTTTT
many	-	TRBV4-3	TRBJ1-2	CASSQVLAGVGYTF	TGCGCCAGCAGCCAAGTATTGGCAGGGGTCGGCTACACCTTC
-	TRBD2	TRBV6-6	TRBJ2-7	CASSPAAGLAGGEQYF	TGTGCCAGCAGTCCCGCAGCCGGACTAGCAGGCGGAGAGCAGTACTTC
many	TRBD1	TRBV20-1	TRBJ2-7	CSASPQGASYEQYF	TGCAGTGCTAGTCCGCAGGGGGCCTCCTACGAGCAGTACTTC
many	-	TRBV18	TRBJ1-1	CASSPDTLNTEAFF	TGTGCCAGCTCACCGGACACTTTGAACACTGAAGCTTTCTTT
-	-	TRBV2	TRBJ2-5	CASSDLLSETQYF	TGTGCCAGCAGCGACCTTTTGAGCGAGACCCAGTACTTC
-	TRBD1	TRBV5-1	TRBJ2-7	CASMRDGTGTYEQYF	TGCGCCAGCATGCGAGACGGGACAGGTACCTACGAGCAGTACTTC
many	-	TRBV6-2/TRBV6-3	TRBJ2-7	CASSYHQGEQYF	TGTGCCAGCAGTTACCATCAGGGCGAGCAGTACTTC
many	TRBD1	TRBV20-1	TRBJ2-7	CSARAGTGDYEQYF	TGCAGTGCTAGGGCCGGGACAGGGGACTACGAGCAGTACTTC
many	TRBD1	TRBV12-5	TRBJ2-5	CASGPMTGGETQYF	TGTGCTAGTGGACCCATGACAGGGGGGGAGACCCAGTACTTC
many	TRBD1	TRBV5-4	TRBJ2-2	CASSPLQGTGELFF	TGTGCCAGCAGCCCCTTACAGGGGACCGGGGAGCTGTTTTTT
few	-	TRBV7-2	TRBJ2-3	CASSLGVSVTDTQYF	TGTGCCAGCAGCTTAGGGGTTAGCGTCACAGATACGCAGTATTTT
-	-	TRBV28	TRBJ2-7	CASSLYAGEQYF	TGTGCCAGCAGTTTATACGCCGGCGAGCAGTACTTC
few	-	TRBV28	TRBJ2-7	CASSSPDRYEQYF	TGTGCCAGCAGTTCCCCGGACCGGTACGAGCAGTACTTC
many	-	TRBV27	TRBJ2-7	CASSFTVSRGTYEQYF	TGTGCCAGCAGTTTCACGGTTTCAAGGGGCACCTACGAGCAGTACTTC
many	-	TRBV19	TRBJ1-2	CASTPGRNYGYTF	TGTGCCAGTACCCCTGGACGCAATTATGGCTACACCTTC
few	TRBD1	TRBV10-2	TRBJ1-2	CASRQGAQGYGYTF	TGCGCCAGCAGACAGGGGGCGCAGGGCTATGGCTACACCTTC
few	-	TRBV12-3/TRBV12-4	TRBJ1-2	CASSDNNTPGEGGTF	TGTGCCAGCAGCGATAACAATACTCCAGGGGAGGGAGGCACCTTC